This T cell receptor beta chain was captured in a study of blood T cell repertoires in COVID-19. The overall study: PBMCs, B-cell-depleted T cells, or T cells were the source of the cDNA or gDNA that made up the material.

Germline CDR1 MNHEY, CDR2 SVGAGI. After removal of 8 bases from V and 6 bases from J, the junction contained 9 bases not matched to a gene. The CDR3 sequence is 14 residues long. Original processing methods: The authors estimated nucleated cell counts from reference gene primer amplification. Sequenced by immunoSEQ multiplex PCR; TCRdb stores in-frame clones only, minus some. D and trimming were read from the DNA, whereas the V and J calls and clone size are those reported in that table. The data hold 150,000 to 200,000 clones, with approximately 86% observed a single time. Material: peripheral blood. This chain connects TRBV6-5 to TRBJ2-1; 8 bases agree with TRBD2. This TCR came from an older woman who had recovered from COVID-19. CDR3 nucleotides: TGTGCCAGCGGTCGAGCGGGGGTGATCAATGAGCAGTTCTTC. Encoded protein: CASGRAGVINEQFF.